The next 27 T cell receptor beta chains were all read from a single sample in a study of beta chain features in type 1 diabetes (dated by TCRdb to the late 2010s). Summary of the overall study and its limitations: In all four CD4+ subsets, TCRB CDR3 length was moderately but significantly shorter in type 1 diabetes patients.

Which antigens these TCRs recognize remains unknown. Library method: the immunoSEQ multiplex PCR assay. All of the isolated RNA was reverse transcribed with the High Capacity cDNA Reverse Transcription Kit, so expressed TCRB transcripts were sequenced. Imported from immuneACCESS, the table was reduced by TCRdb to in-frame sequences with V and J called. These copies leave out some clones; in studies compared against another copy, an unresolved V gene accounts for under half, and the cause of the remainder is not known. The sample table contains around 70,000 clones; only one count was recorded for nearly 50% of them. Clones ranked in the top ten supply 0.7% of the sample. Material: central memory CD4+ T cells from blood. The origin of the receptors is a man aged 25-40 years with type 1 diabetes.

The chain links TRBV5-1 to TRBJ1-6; TRBD1 matches 8 bases. The J segment lost 10 bases and the V segment lost 3 bases, leaving 15 bases of the junction unmatched. Germline V gives CDR1 SGHRS, CDR2 YFSETQ. The CDR3 has 17 amino acids. The CDR3, as DNA: TGCGCCAGCAGCTCGGGACAGGCCATTGGGAATTCGTCACCCCTCCACTTT. Translating gives CASSSGQAIGNSSPLHF.

Only a few counts were recorded for this clone. The chain couples TRBV6-5 to TRBJ2-7; TRBD2 is a possible D gene (5 bases). In germline, CDR1 is MNHEY, CDR2 SVGAGI. Trimming pared 5 bases from V and 6 bases from J, leaving 17 bases between. The CDR3 is 14 residues long. The CDR3 DNA reads TGTGCCAGCAGTCGGGGAGAGATGGCAAGCGAGCAGTACTTC. This sequence encodes CASSRGEMASEQYF.

This chain joins TRBV2 and TRBJ2-1; D may be TRBD2 (5 bases). V was clipped by 3 bases and J by 0 bases, with 15 bases between them. In germline, CDR1 is SNHLY, CDR2 FYNNEI. The CDR3 spans 17 residues. CDR3 region: CASSDTGLGSSYNEQFF. CDR3 nucleotide sequence: TGTGCCAGCAGTGACACCGGGCTAGGGAGCTCCTACAATGAGCAGTTCTTC.

V usage is TRBV7-2 and J usage is TRBJ1-3, with D perhaps matching TRBD1 (6 bases). The CDR3 contains 16 residues. The V gene's germline CDR1 is SGHTA and CDR2 FQGNSA. Trimming left V 2 bases short and J 0 bases short, with 11 bases between. CDR3 coding DNA: TGTGCCAGCAGCTTAAGACAGGCCGTCTCTGGAAACACCATATATTTT. This sequence encodes CASSLRQAVSGNTIYF.

The gene calls are TRBV6-1 and TRBJ1-1; 11 nucleotides match TRBD1. The CDR3 has 15 residues. CDR1 and CDR2 (germline): MNHNS, SASEGT. With 4 bases clipped from V and 4 bases from J, the junction kept 5 bases outside the gene matches. As DNA, the CDR3 is TGTGCCAGCAGTGGCCGCGGGACAGGGGGCACTGAAGCTTTCTTT. Translated: CASSGRGTGGTEAFF.

The gene calls are TRBV7-9 and TRBJ2-1, with 14 bases that match TRBD2. The CDR3 has 16 amino acids. The junction had 11 bases not matched to a gene; V was cut back by 7 bases and J by 9 bases. CDR1 SEHNR and CDR2 FQNEAQ come from the germline V gene (reference sequence). The CDR3 bases are TGTGCCAGCACCGCAACAGGGACTAGCGGGAGCGGTGAGCAGTTCTTC. Translating it yields CASTATGTSGSGEQFF.

The chain recombines TRBV30 with TRBJ2-7; the D is unclear. The CDR3 is made up of 12 amino acids. V was shortened by 2 bases and J by 5 bases, with 10 bases between the two germline ends. Per the germline V gene, CDR1 is GTSNPN and CDR2 is SVGIG (reference sequence). CDR3 nucleotides: TGTGCCTGGAGTACAGCAGCAAACGAGCAGTACTTC. Residues: CAWSTAANEQYF.

A few counts support this clone. This sequence joins TRBV7-2 and TRBJ2-4, with a tentative D call TRBD1 (8 bases). In germline, CDR1 is SGHTA, CDR2 FQGNSA. The CDR3 runs 15 residues. Trimming removed 3 bases from V and 3 bases from J, with 12 bases in between. The CDR3 DNA follows: TGTGCCAGCAGCTTTTACAGGGGGGGCAAAAACATTCAGTACTTC. As protein: CASSFYRGGKNIQYF.

The chain employs TRBV15 and TRBJ2-2; the D gene is possibly TRBD2 (6 bases). Trimming cost V 4 bases and J 3 bases, with 9 bases left between them. The CDR3 is 14 amino acids. Germline V lookup: CDR1 LNHNV, CDR2 YYDKDF (reference sequence). CDR3 nucleotide sequence: TGTGCCACCAGCACCAGGGAGGACACCGGGGAGCTGTTTTTT. Protein: CATSTREDTGELFF.

The rearrangement uses TRBV4-2 and TRBJ1-5; D possibly corresponds to TRBD1 (6 bases). Trimming removed 4 bases at V and 6 bases at J, with 19 bases between. Germline assignment: CDR1 LGHNA and CDR2 YNFKEQ. The CDR3 runs to 16 residues. For the CDR3, the DNA is TGTGCCAGCAGCCCAAGTGGTCAGGGGCTGGGTCAGCCCCAGCATTTT. Translated, it gives CASSPSGQGLGQPQHF.

This chain connects TRBV29-1 to TRBJ2-5; TRBD2 agrees at 10 bases. The CDR3 runs to 15 residues. Trimming removed 8 bases from V and 2 bases from J; junction bases left unmatched: 11. Per germline, CDR1 SQVTM and CDR2 ANQGSEA. The CDR3: CSTSGVAGGQETQYF. The CDR3 bases are TGCAGCACTTCGGGGGTAGCGGGAGGTCAAGAGACCCAGTACTTC.

This clone is a singleton in its sample. J is TRBJ1-1 and V is TRBV5-4, with unresolved D. The germline CDR1 and CDR2 sequences are SGHNT and YYREEE (reference sequence). The V gene lost 4 bases and the J gene lost 4 bases, with 17 bases spanning the gap. This CDR3 contains 15 residues. The CDR3 nucleotides read TGTGCCAGCAGCCGAGACCCCGGGTGGAGCACTGAAGCTTTCTTT. It specifies CASSRDPGWSTEAFF.

V usage is TRBV9 and J usage is TRBJ2-2; D is unclear. Germline V lookup: CDR1 SGDLS, CDR2 YYNGEE. Trimming pared 3 bases from V and 0 bases from J, leaving 6 bases between. This CDR3 has 14 amino acids. The CDR3 region has the DNA TGTGCCAGCAGCGCCCAGACGAACACCGGGGAGCTGTTTTTT. The encoded protein is CASSAQTNTGELFF.

V usage is TRBV9 and J usage is TRBJ2-2; possible D gene TRBD1, 6 bases. V was shortened by 2 bases and J by 2 bases, with 13 bases between the two germline ends. Germline loops: CDR1 SGDLS, CDR2 YYNGEE. The CDR3 sequence is 16 residues long. The DNA of the CDR3 is TGTGCCAGCAGCGTGGTGGGGGCTACCAACACCGGGGAGCTGTTTTTT. Amino acid sequence: CASSVVGATNTGELFF.

The V and J genes are TRBV19 and TRBJ1-2, with D possibly matching TRBD1 (6 bases). Trimming left V 4 bases short and J 0 bases short, with 18 bases between. The CDR3 runs 17 residues. Germline-derived CDR1 and CDR2 are LNHDA and SQIVND (reference sequence). The CDR3 is CASSNRAGATSNYGYTF. Written as DNA, the CDR3 is TGTGCCAGTAGTAATCGGGCAGGGGCGACCTCTAACTATGGCTACACCTTC.

The chain joins TRBV5-1 to TRBJ1-1, with 10 bases lining up with TRBD1. The CDR3 loop spans 15 amino acids. The ends lost 4 bases at V and 4 bases at J; junction bases unmatched: 7. Germline V gives CDR1 SGHRS, CDR2 YFSETQ. CDR3 nucleotide sequence: TGCGCCAGCAGCGACGTGGGACAGGGGATCACTGAAGCTTTCTTT. Its translation: CASSDVGQGITEAFF.

The chain combines TRBV11-2 with TRBJ2-1; 9 bases are shared with TRBD2. This CDR3 spans 15 amino acids. V trimming: 5 bases; J trimming: 6 bases; junction bases outside the gene matches: 8. Germline V gives CDR1 SGHAT, CDR2 FQNNGV. The CDR3 nucleotides are TGTGCCAGCAGCACCTGGCGGGAGGGCCGCAATGAGCAGTTCTTC. It codes for CASSTWREGRNEQFF.

This clone turned up a few times. V is TRBV2 and J is TRBJ1-2; maybe TRBD1 (6 bases). CDR1 is SNHLY, CDR2 FYNNEI, per germline. There are 13 residues in the CDR3. Trimming removed 3 bases from V and 6 bases from J, with 11 bases in between. The CDR3 loop reads CASSDMAGDGYTF. The CDR3 DNA reads as TGTGCCAGCAGTGACATGGCAGGGGATGGCTACACCTTC.

This chain connects TRBV7-2 to TRBJ2-5; D perhaps matches TRBD1 (6 bases). Germline assignment: CDR1 SGHTA and CDR2 FQGNSA. CDR3 size: 15 residues. Trimming took off 1 base at V and 2 bases at J, with 11 bases between the two ends. CDR3: CASSLGQTGQETQYF. The CDR3 DNA follows: TGTGCCAGCAGCTTAGGTCAAACAGGGCAAGAGACCCAGTACTTC.

The J gene is TRBJ1-5, the V gene TRBV18; D remains ambiguous. Germline CDR1 is KGHSH and CDR2 is LQKENI. Trimming left V 2 bases short and J 1 base short, with 6 bases between. This CDR3 has 14 residues. CDR3 amino acids: CASSPSSSNQPQHF. CDR3 sequence (DNA): TGTGCCAGCTCACCAAGTAGCAGCAATCAGCCCCAGCATTTT.

This chain connects TRBV6-6 to TRBJ1-2, with D possibly TRBD1 on 5 matching bases. There are 15 residues in the CDR3. Looked up from germline, CDR1 is MNHNY and CDR2 is SVGAGI (reference sequence). The V gene lost 8 bases and the J gene lost 4 bases, with 20 bases spanning the gap. CDR3 in amino acids: CASGQSNPTVYGYTF. In DNA, the CDR3 is TGTGCCAGCGGCCAGAGTAACCCGACAGTCTATGGCTACACCTTC.

The sample holds a few counts of this clone. The V and J genes are TRBV10-2 and TRBJ2-5, with TRBD1 matching over 8 bases. With V trimmed by 5 bases and J by 4 bases, 9 bases remained unmatched. Per germline, CDR1 WSHSY and CDR2 SAAADI. The CDR3 consists of 15 residues. CDR3 sequence (DNA): TGCGCCAGCAGTAAAGGCGGACAGGGATTAGAGACCCAGTACTTC. As protein: CASSKGGQGLETQYF.

The chain recombines TRBV2 with TRBJ1-1; D unresolved. The V gene lost 6 bases and the J gene lost 2 bases, with 10 bases spanning the gap. Germline CDR1 reads SNHLY; CDR2 reads FYNNEI. CDR3 size: 13 residues. The CDR3: CASRRLLNTEAFF. The CDR3 nucleotides are TGTGCCAGCAGGAGACTGCTCAACACTGAAGCTTTCTTT.

This clone was counted between two and nine times. This chain's CDR3 is CASSEWVGSGAKNIQYF. CDR3 sequence (DNA): TGTGCCAGCAGTGAATGGGTGGGGAGTGGGGCCAAAAACATTCAGTACTTC. The gene calls are TRBV6-1 and TRBJ2-4; tentatively, D is TRBD2 (5 bases). V was clipped by 2 bases and J by 1 base, with 15 bases between them. The CDR3 runs 17 residues. The germline CDR1 and CDR2 sequences are MNHNS and SASEGT.

The chain recombines TRBV5-1 with TRBJ2-7; TRBD1 aligns across 8 bases. The V segment lost 1 base and the J segment 2 bases; nucleotides outside the gene matches: 8. CDR1 and CDR2 from the germline V gene are SGHRS and YFSETQ. The CDR3 length is 16 residues. DNA for the CDR3: TGCGCCAGCAGCTTGAACCCGACAGGGGCTACCTACGAGCAGTACTTC. Protein product: CASSLNPTGATYEQYF.

CDR3 coding DNA: TGCGCCAGCAGCTTGAGGACAGGGGCCTCCTACGAGCAGTACTTC. It specifies CASSLRTGASYEQYF. The genes are TRBV5-1 and TRBJ2-5, with 9 nucleotides matching TRBD1. TRBJ2-7 explains the end of the DNA better; the J call may be wrong. Germline V gene data show CDR1 as SGHRS and CDR2 as YFSETQ. The CDR3 loop spans 15 amino acids.

On this clone: The junction departs from germline at one end; a sequencing error may be responsible. The chain carries TRBV28 and TRBJ2-7; 14 bases line up with TRBD2. CDR1 MDHEN and CDR2 SYDVKM come from the germline V gene. This CDR3 contains 14 residues. The CDR3 DNA reads as TGCGTGACTAGCGGGAGGGTACCCCTTTACGAGCAGTACTTC. It encodes CVTSGRVPLYEQYF.